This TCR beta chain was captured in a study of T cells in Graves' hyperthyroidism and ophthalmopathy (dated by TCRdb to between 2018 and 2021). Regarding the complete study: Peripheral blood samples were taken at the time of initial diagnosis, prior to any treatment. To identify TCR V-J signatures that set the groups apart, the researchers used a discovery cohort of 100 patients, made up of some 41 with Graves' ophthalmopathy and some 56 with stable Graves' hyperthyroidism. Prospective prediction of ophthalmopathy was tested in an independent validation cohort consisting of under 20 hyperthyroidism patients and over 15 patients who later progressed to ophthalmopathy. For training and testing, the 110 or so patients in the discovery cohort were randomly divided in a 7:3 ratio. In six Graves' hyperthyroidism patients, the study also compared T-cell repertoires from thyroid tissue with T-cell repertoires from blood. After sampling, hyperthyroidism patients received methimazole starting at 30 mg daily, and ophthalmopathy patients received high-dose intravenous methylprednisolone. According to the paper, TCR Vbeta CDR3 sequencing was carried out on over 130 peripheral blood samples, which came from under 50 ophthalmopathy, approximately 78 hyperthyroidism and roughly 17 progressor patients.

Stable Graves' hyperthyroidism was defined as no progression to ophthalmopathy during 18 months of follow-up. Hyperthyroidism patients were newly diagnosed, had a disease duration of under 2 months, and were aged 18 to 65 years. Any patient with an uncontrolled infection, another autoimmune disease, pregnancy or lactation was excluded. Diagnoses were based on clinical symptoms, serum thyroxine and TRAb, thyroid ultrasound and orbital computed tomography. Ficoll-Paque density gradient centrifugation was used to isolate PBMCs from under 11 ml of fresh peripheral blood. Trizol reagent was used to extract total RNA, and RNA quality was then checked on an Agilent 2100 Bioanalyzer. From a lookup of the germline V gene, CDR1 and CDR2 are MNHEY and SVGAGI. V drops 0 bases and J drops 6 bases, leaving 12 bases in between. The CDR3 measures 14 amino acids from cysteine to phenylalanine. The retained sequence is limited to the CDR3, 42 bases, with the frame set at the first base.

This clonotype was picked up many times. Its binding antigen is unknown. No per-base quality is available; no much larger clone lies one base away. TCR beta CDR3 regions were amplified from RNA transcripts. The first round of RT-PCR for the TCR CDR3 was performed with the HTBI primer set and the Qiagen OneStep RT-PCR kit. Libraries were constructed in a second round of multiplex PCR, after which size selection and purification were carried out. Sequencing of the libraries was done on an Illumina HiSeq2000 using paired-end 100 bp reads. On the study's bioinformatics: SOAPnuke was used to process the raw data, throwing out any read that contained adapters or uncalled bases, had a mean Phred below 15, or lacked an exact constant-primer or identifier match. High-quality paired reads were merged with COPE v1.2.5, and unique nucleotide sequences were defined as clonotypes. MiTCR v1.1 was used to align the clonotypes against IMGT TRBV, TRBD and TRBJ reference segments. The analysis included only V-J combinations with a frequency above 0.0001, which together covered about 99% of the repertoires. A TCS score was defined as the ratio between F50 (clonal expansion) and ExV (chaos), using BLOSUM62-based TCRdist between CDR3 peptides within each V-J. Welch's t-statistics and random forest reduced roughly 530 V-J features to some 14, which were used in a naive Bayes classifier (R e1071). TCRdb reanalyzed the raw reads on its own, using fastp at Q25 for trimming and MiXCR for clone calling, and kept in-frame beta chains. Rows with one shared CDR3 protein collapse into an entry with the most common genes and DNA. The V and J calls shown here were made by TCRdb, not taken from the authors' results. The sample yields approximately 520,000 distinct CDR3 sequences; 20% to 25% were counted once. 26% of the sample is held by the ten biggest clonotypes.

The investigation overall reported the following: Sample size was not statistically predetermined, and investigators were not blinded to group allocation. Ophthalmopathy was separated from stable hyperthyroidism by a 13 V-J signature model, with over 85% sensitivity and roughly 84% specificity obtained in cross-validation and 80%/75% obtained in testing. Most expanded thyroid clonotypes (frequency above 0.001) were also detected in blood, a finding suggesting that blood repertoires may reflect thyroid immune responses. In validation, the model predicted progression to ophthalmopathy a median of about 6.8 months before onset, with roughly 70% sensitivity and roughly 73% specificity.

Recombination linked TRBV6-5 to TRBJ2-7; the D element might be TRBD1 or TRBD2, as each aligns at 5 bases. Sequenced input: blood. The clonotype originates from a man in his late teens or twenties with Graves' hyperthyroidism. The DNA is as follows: TGTGCCAGCAGTTACTCGAATAGGGGAGCCGAGCAGTACTTC. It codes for CASSYSNRGAEQYF.